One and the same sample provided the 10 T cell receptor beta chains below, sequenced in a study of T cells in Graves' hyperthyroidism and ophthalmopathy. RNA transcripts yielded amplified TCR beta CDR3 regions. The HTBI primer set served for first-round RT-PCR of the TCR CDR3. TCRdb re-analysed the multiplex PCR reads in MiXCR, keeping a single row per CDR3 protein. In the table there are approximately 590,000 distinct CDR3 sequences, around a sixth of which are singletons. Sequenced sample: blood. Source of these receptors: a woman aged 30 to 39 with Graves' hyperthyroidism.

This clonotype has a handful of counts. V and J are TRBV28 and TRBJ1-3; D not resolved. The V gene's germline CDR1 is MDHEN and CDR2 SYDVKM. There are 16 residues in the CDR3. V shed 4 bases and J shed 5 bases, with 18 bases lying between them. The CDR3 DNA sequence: TGTGCCAGCAGTTGCGGACCGACCTGTCGGAGAAACACCATATATTTT. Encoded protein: CASSCGPTCRRNTIYF.

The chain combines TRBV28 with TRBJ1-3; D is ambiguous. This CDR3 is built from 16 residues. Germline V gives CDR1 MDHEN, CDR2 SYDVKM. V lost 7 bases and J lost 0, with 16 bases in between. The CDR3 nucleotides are TGTGCCAGCACACCCCCTAAGGTCGGCTCTGGAAACACCATATATTTT. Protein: CASTPPKVGSGNTIYF.

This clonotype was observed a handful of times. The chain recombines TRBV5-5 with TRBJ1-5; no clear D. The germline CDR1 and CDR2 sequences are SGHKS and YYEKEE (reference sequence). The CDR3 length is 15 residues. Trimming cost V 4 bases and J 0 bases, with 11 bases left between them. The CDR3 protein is CASSRELYSNQPQHF. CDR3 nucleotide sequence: TGTGCCAGCAGCCGAGAGCTTTATAGCAATCAGCCCCAGCATTTT.

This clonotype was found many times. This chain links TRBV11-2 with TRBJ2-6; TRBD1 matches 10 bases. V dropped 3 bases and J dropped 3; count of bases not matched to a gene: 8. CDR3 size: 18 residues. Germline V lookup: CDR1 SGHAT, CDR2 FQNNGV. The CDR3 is CASSLAGQGLVGANVLTF. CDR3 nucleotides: TGTGCCAGCAGCTTGGCGGGACAGGGGTTGGTTGGGGCCAACGTCCTGACTTTC.

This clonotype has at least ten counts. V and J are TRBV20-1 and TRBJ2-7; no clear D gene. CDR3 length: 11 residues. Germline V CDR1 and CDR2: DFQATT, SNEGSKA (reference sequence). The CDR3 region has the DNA TGCAGGGCAGCGAACTCCTACGAGCAGTACTTC. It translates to CRAANSYEQYF.

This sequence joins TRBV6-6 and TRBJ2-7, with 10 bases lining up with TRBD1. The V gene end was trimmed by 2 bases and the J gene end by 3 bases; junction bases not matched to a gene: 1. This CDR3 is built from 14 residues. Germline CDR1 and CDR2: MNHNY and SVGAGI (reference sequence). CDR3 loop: CASSYRTGGYEQYF. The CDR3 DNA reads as TGTGCCAGCAGTTACCGGACAGGGGGCTACGAGCAGTACTTC.

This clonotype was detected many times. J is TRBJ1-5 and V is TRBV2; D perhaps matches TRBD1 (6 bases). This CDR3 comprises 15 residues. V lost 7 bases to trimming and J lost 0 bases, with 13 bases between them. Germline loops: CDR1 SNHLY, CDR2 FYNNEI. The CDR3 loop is CASNQQGSSNQPQHF. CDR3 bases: TGTGCCAGCAACCAACAGGGAAGTAGCAATCAGCCCCAGCATTTT.

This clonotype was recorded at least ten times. CDR3 protein: CASSELQGVEFF. DNA for the CDR3: TGTGCCAGCAGTGAATTACAGGGTGTGGAGTTCTTC. The gene calls are TRBV2 and TRBJ2-1; the D gene is possibly TRBD1 (6 bases). Deletions cut 2 bases from V and 14 bases from J, with 13 bases between. The CDR3 has 12 residues. Germline V gene data show CDR1 as SNHLY and CDR2 as FYNNEI.

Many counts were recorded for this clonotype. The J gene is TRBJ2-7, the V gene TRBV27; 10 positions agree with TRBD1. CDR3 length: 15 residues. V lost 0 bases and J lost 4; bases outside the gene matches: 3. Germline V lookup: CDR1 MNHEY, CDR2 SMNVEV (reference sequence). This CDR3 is CASSLSGTGVYEQYF. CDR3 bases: TGTGCCAGCAGTTTATCAGGGACAGGGGTATACGAGCAGTACTTC.

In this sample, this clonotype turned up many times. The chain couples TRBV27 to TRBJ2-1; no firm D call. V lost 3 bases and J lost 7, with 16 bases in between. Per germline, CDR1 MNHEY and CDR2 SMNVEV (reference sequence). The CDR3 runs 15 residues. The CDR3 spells CASSFLIGSLNEQFF. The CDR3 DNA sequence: TGTGCCAGCAGTTTCCTCATTGGATCTTTGAATGAGCAGTTCTTC.